This TCR beta chain was recovered during a study of Ad26.COV2.S vaccination and SARS-CoV-2 variants. Concerning this clone itself: Its antigen is currently unknown.

Data came from immunoSEQ multiplex PCR; TCRdb stores just in-frame clones and leaves some out. The data show 440,000 or so clones, 80% to 95% seen once. Study-level findings and limits: Recipients given vaccine exceeded placebo recipients in spike-specific TCR breadth. After vaccination, reports described spike-specific CD8+ and CD4+ T cell responses as showing substantial breadth.

As for treatment: over 15 received Ad26.COV2.S at low or high dose, single or two shots; several received placebo; per-sample allocation not given. Sampling happened 63 days after the first vaccine or placebo injection. An adult donor aged 18-55 years was enrolled in Boston. Spike of the Wuhan-strain SARS-CoV-2 was expressed by an Ad26 vector, which formed the vaccine. This CDR3 has 14 residues. Trimming pared 4 bases from V and 0 bases from J, leaving 6 bases between. Germline CDR1 is SNHLY and CDR2 is FYNNEI. The source of this sequence is a person between 18 and 65 years old who received the Ad26.COV2.S COVID-19 vaccine or a placebo. Sequencing used peripheral blood, obtained in a trial of Ad26.COV2.S vaccine versus placebo. The chain recombines TRBV2 with TRBJ2-2; tentatively, D is TRBD2 (5 bases). The CDR3 here is CASSGTSNTGELFF. For the CDR3, the DNA is TGTGCCAGCAGTGGGACTTCGAACACCGGGGAGCTGTTTTTT.